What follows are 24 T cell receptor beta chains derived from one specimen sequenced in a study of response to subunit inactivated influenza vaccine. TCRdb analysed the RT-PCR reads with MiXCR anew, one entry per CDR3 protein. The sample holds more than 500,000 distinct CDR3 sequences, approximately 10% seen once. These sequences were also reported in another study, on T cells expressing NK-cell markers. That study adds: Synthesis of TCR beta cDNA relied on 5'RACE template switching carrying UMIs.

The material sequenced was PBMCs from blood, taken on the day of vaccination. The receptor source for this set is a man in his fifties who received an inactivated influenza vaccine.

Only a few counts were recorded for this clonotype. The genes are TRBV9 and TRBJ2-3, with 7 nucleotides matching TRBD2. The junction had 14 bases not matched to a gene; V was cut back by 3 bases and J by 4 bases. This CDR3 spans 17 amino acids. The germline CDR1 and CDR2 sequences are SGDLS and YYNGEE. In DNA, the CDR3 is TGTGCCAGCAGCGGGGGGTTCGGCGGGAGTCTGCCAGATACGCAGTATTTT. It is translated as CASSGGFGGSLPDTQYF.

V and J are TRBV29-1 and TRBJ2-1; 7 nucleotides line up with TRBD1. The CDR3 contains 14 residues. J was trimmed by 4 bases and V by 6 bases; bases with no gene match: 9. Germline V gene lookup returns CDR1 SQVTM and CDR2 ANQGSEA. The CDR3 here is CSVPRTGGYNEQFF. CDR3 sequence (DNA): TGCAGCGTCCCCCGGACAGGAGGTTACAATGAGCAGTTCTTC.

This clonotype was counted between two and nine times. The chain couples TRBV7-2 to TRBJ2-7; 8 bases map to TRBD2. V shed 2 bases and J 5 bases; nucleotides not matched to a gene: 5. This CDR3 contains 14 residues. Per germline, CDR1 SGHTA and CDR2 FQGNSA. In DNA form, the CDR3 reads TGTGCCAGCAGCTTAAGTCTAGCGGGCAACGAGCAGTACTTC. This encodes CASSLSLAGNEQYF. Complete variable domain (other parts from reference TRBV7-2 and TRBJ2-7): GAGVSQSPSNKVTEKGKDVELRCDPISGHTALYWYRQSLGQGLEFLIYFQGNSAPDKSGLPSDRFSAERTGGSVSTLTIQRTQQEDSAVYLCASSLSLAGNEQYFGPGTRLTVT.

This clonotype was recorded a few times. The CDR3 is CATSDFGDQPQHF. DNA for the CDR3: TGTGCCACCAGTGATTTTGGTGATCAGCCCCAGCATTTT. The chain couples TRBV24-1 to TRBJ1-5; D is unclear. V lost 1 base to trimming and J lost 5 bases, with 5 bases between them. This CDR3 comprises 13 residues. The germline gives CDR1 KGHDR, CDR2 SFDVKD.

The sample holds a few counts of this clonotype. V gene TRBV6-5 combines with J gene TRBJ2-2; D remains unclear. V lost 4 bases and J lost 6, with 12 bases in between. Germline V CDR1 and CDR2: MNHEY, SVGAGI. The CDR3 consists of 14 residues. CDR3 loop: CASSLGPGAGELFF. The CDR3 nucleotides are TGTGCCAGCAGTTTGGGCCCTGGGGCCGGGGAGCTGTTTTTT.

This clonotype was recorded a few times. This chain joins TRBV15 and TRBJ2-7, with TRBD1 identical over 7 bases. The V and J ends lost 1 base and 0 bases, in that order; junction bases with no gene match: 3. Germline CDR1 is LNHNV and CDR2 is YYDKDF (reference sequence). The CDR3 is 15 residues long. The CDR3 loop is CATSRGTGTSYEQYF. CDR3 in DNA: TGTGCCACCAGCAGAGGGACAGGAACCTCCTACGAGCAGTACTTC.

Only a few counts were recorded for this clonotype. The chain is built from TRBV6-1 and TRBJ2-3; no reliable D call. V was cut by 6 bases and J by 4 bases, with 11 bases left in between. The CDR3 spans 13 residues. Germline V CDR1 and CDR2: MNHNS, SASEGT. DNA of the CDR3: TGTGCCAGCAGCCCCCTAGTATCAGATACGCAGTATTTT. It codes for CASSPLVSDTQYF.

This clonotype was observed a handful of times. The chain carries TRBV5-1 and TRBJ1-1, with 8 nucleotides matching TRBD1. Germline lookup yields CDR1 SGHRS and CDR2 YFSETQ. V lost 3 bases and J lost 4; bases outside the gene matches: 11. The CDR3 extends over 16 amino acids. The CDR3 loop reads CASSSMPRTGFTEAFF. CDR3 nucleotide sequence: TGCGCCAGCAGCTCGATGCCGAGGACAGGGTTCACTGAAGCTTTCTTT.

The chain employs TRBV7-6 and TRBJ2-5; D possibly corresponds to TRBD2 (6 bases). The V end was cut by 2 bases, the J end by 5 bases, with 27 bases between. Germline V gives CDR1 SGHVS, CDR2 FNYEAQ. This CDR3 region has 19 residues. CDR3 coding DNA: TGTGCCAGCAGCTTAAGGACCCACTCGCGGGGCCTTAGGGTGGAGACCCAGTACTTC. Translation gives CASSLRTHSRGLRVETQYF.

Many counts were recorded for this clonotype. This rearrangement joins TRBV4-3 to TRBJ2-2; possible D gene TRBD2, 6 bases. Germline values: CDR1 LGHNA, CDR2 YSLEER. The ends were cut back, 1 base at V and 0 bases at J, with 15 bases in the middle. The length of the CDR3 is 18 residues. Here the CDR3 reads CASSQASYVAANTGELFF. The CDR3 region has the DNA TGCGCCAGCAGCCAAGCAAGTTATGTAGCGGCGAACACCGGGGAGCTGTTTTTT.

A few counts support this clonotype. The CDR3 coding sequence is TGTGCTAGTGGTTTGATGAGTGGAGAGACCCAGTACTTC. Encoded protein: CASGLMSGETQYF. The chain links TRBV12-5 to TRBJ2-5; D not certain. The ends were cut back, 2 bases at V and 4 bases at J, with 8 bases in the middle. Germline CDR1 is LGHNT and CDR2 is FRNRAP. The CDR3 totals 13 residues.

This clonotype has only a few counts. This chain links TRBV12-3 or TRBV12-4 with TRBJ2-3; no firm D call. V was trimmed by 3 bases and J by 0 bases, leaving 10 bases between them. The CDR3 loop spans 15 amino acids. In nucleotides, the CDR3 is TGTGCCAGCAGTTTTGGATCTCTTAGCACAGATACGCAGTATTTT. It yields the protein CASSFGSLSTDTQYF.

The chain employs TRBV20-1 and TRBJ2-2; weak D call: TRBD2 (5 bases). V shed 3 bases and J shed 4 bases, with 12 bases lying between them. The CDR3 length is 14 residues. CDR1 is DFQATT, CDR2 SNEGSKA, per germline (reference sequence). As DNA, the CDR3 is TGCAGTGCTAGGAGACTAACGGGCACCGGGGAGCTGTTTTTT. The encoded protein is CSARRLTGTGELFF.

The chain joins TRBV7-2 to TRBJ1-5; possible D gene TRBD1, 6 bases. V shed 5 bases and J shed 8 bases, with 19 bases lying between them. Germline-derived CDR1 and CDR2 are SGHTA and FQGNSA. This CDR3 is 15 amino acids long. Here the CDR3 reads CASSQSPGAGKPQHF. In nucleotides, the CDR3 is TGTGCCAGCAGCCAGAGCCCAGGGGCGGGGAAGCCCCAGCATTTT.

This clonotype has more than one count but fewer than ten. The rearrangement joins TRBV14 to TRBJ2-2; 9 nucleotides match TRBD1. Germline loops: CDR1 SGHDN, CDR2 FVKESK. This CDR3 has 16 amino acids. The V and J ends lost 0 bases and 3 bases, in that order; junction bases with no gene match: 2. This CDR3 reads CASSQDRTGDTGELFF. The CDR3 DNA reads TGTGCCAGCAGCCAAGATAGGACAGGGGACACCGGGGAGCTGTTTTTT. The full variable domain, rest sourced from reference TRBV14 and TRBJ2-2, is EAGVTQFPSHSVIEKGQTVTLRCDPISGHDNLYWYRRVMGKEIKFLLHFVKESKQDESGMPNNRFLAERTGGTYSTLKVQPAELEDSGVYFCASSQDRTGDTGELFFGEGSRLTVL.

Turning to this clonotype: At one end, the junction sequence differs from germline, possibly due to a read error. The CDR3, as DNA: TGCGCCAGCAGCCAAATAATTCGGGATCAGCCCCATCATTTT. It translates to CASSQIIRDQPHHF. V is TRBV4-1 and J is TRBJ1-5; D remains ambiguous. The CDR3 runs 14 residues. The germline V gene has CDR1 MGHRA and CDR2 YSYEKL.

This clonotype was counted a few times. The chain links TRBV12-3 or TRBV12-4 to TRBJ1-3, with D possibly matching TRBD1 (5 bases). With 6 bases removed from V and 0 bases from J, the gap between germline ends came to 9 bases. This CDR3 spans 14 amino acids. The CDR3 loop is CASSPDSSGNTIYF. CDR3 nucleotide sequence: TGTGCCAGCAGCCCAGACAGCTCTGGAAACACCATATATTTT.

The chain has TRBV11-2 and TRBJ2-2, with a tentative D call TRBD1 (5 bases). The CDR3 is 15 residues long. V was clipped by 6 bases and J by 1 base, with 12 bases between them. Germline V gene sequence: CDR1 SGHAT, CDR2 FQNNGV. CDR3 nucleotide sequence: TGTGCCAGCAGAATACTGGGGCAGAACACCGGGGAGCTGTTTTTT. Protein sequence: CASRILGQNTGELFF.

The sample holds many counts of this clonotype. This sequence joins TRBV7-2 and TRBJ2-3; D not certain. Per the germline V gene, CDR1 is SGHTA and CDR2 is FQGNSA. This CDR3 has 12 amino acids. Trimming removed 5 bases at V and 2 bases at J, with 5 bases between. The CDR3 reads CASSTDTDTQYF. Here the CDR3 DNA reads TGTGCCAGCAGCACCGACACAGATACGCAGTATTTT.

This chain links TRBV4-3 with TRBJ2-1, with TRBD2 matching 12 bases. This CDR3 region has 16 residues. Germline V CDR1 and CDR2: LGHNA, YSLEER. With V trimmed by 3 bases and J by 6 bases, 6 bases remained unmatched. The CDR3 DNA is TGCGCCAGCAGCCAGGAATGGACTAGCGGGGTCAATGAGCAGTTCTTC. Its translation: CASSQEWTSGVNEQFF.

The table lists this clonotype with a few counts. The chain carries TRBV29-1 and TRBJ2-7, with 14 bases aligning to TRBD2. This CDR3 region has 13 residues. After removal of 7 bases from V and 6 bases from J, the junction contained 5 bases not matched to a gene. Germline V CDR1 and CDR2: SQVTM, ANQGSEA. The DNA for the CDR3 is TGCAGCGGTGGGACTAGCGGGAGATGCGAGCAGTACTTC. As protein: CSGGTSGRCEQYF.

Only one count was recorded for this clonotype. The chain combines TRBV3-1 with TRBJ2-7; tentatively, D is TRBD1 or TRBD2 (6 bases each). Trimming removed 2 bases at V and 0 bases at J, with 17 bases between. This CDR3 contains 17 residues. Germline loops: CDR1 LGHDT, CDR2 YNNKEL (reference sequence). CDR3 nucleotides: TGTGCCAGCAGCCAAATTAATGGCGGGACAAGCTCCTACGAGCAGTACTTC. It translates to CASSQINGGTSSYEQYF.

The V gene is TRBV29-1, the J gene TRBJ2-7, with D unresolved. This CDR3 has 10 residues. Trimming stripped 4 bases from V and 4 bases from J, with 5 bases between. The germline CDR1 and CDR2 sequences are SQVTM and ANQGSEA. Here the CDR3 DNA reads TGCAGCGTTGGGGGTTACGAGCAGTACTTC. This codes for CSVGGYEQYF.

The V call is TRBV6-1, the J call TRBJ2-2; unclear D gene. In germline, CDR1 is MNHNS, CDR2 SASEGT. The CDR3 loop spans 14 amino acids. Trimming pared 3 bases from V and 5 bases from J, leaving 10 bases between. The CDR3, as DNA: TGTGCCAGCAGTGACCCAGGACGGACCGGGGAGCTGTTTTTT. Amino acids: CASSDPGRTGELFF.